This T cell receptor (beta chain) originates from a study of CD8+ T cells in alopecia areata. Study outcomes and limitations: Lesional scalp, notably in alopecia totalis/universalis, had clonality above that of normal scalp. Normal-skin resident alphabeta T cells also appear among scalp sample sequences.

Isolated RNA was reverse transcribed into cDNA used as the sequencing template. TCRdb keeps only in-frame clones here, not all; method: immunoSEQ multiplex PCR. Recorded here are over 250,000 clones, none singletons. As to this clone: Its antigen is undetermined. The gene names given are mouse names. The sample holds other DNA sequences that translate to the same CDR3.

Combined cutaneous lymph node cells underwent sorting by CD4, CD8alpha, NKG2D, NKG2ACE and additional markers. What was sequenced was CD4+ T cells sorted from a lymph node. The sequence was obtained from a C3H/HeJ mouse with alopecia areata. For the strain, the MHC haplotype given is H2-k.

CDR3 DNA (partial): TGTGCCAGCAGCCAAGACAGAAGCTCCTAT. It yields the protein CASSQDRSSY. In full, the CDR3 reads CASSQDRSSYEQYF. This chain links TRBV5 with TRBJ2-7; D not certain. The CDR3 end falls 4 residues outside the read, so it is completed with the germline J gene. V was trimmed by 0 bases and J by 0 bases, leaving 6 bases between them. Germline V gives CDR1 LGHNA, CDR2 YNLKQL (reference sequence). The CDR3 is 14 amino acids.